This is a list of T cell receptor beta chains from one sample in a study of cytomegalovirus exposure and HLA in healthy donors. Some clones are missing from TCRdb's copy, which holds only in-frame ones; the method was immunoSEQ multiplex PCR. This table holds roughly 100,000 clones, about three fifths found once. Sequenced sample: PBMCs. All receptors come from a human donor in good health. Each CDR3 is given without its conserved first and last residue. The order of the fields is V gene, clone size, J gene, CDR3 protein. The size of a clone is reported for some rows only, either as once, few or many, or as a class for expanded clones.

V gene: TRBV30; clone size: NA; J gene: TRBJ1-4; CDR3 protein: AWSPPSHGNEKLF
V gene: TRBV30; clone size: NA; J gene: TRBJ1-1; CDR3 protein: AWSVDRAGAEAF
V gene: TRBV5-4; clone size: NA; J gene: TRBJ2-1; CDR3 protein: ASRDLYAGESSNEQF
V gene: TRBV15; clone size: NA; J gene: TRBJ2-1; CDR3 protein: ATSRPPGEADLYNEQF
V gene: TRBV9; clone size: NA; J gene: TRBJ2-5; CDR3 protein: ASSVGAGDQETQY
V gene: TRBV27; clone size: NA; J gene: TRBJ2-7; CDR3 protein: ASSPYLGRVDEQY
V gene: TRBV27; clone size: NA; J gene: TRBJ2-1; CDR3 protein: ASSLLQGNNEQF
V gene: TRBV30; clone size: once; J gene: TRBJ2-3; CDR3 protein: AWSPGLAATDTQY
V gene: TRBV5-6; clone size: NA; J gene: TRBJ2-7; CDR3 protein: ASSSGTGAWGEQY
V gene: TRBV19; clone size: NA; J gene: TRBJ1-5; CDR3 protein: ASSDRGLASNQPQH
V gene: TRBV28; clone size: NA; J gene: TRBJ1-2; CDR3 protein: ASSGTGYGYT
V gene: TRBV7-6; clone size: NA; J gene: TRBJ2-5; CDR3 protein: ASSFLLAEEETQY
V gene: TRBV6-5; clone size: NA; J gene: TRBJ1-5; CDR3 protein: ASSYSFRGRNQPQH
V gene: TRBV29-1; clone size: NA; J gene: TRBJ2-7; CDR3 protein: SVEAGNYEQY
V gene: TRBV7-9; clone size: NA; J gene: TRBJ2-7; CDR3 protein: ASSFGGGREQY
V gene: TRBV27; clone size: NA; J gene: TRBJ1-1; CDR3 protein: ASSLSGTGVLATEAF
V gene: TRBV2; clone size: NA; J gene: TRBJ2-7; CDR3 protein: ASRTPFLLDRLTYEQY
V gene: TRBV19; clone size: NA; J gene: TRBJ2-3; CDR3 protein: ASTRGGATDTQY
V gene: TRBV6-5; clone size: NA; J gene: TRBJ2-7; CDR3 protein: ASRPQREEQY
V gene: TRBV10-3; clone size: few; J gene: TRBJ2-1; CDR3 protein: AISKAGNEQF
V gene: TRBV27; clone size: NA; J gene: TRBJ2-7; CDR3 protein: ASSLRGGDFYEQY
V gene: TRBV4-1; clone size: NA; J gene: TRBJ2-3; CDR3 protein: ASSQDRLGGRRADTQY
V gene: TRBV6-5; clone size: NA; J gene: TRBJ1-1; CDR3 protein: ASSRGNTEAF
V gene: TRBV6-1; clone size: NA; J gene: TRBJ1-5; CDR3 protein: ASSEVAGALLNQPQH
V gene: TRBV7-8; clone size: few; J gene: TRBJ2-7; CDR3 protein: ASSSPGQGIYEQY
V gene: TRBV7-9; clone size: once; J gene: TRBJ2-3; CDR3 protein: ASSLSSTDTQY
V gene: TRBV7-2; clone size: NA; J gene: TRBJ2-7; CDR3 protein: ASSFETSGRAVYEQY